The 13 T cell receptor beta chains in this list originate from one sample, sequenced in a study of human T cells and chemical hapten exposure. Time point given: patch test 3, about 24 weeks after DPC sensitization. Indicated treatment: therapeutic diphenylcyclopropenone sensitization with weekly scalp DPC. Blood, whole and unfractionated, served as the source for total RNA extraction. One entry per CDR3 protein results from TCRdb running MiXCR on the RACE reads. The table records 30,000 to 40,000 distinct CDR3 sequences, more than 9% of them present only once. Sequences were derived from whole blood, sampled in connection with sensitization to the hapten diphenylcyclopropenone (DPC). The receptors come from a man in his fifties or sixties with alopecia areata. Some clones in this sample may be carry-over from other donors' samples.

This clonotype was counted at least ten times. The CDR3 reads CASSGGTSGRFETQYF. Here the CDR3 DNA reads TGTGCCAGCAGTGGGGGGACTAGCGGGAGATTTGAGACCCAGTACTTC. This chain links TRBV2 with TRBJ2-5, with 14 bases lining up with TRBD2. Per the germline V gene, CDR1 is SNHLY and CDR2 is FYNNEI. After removal of 4 bases from V and 5 bases from J, the junction contained 6 bases not matched to a gene. The CDR3 extends over 16 amino acids.

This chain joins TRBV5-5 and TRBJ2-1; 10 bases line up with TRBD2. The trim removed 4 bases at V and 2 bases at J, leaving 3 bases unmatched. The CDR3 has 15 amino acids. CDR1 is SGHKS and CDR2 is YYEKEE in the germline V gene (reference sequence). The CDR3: CASSHGTSAYNEQFF. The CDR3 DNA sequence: TGTGCCAGCAGCCACGGGACTAGCGCCTACAATGAGCAGTTCTTC. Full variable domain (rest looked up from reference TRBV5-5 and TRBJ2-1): DAGVTQSPTHLIKTRGQQVTLRCSPISGHKSVSWYQQVLGQGPQFIFQYYEKEERGRGNFPDRFSARQFPNYSSELNVNALLLGDSALYLCASSHGTSAYNEQFFGPGTRLTVL.

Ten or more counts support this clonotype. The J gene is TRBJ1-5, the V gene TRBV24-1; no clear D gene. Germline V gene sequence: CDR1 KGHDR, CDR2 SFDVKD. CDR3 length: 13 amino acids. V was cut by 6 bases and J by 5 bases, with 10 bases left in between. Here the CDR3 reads CATSFSSDQPQHF. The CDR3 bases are TGTGCCACCAGTTTCAGTTCGGATCAGCCCCAGCATTTT.

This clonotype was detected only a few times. The DNA for the CDR3 is TGTGCCAGCAGTAGGGATCTAGCGGGAGGGCCGGATGAGCAGTTCTTC. It is translated as CASSRDLAGGPDEQFF. V usage is TRBV6-4 and J usage is TRBJ2-1, with 12 positions matching TRBD2. J was trimmed by 8 bases and V by 5 bases; bases with no gene match: 10. CDR3 length: 16 residues. Germline V gene lookup returns CDR1 MRHNA and CDR2 SNTAGT.

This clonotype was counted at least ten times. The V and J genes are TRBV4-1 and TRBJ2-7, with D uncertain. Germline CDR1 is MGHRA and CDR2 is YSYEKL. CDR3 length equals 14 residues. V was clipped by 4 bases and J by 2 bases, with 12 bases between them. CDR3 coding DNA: TGCGCCAGCAGCCCAGGACCGATCCCCTACGAGCAGTACTTC. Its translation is CASSPGPIPYEQYF.

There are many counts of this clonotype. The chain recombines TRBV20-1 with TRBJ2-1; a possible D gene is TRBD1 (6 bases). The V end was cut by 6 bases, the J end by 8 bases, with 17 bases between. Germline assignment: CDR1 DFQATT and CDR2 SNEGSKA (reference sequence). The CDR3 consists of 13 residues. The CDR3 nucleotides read TGCAGTGCGCCAGACACTAGGGGGTATGAGCAGTTCTTC. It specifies CSAPDTRGYEQFF.

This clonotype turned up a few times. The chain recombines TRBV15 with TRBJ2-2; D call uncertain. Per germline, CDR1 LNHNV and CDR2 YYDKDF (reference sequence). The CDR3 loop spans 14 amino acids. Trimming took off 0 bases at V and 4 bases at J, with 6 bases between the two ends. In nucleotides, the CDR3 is TGTGCCACCAGCAGAGATGTGGGCACCGGGGAGCTGTTTTTT. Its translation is CATSRDVGTGELFF.

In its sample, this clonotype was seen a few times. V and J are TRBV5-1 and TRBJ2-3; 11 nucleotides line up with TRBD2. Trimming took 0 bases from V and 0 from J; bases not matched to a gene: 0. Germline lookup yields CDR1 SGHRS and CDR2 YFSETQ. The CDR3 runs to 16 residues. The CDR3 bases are TGCGCCAGCAGCTTGGGGACTAGCGGGAGCACAGATACGCAGTATTTT. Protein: CASSLGTSGSTDTQYF.

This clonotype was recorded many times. The chain's CDR3 is CSARELTSGITDTQYF. CDR3 DNA: TGCAGTGCTAGAGAATTGACTAGCGGGATTACAGATACGCAGTATTTT. The rearrangement links TRBV20-1 to TRBJ2-3, with 11 positions matching TRBD2. Germline V gene sequence: CDR1 DFQATT, CDR2 SNEGSKA (reference sequence). The CDR3 is 16 residues long. J was trimmed by 3 bases and V by 0 bases; bases with no gene match: 5.

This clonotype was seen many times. The CDR3 bases are TGTGCCACCAGCAGCCGTTGGGGTGGCTACACCTTC. Its translation: CATSSRWGGYTF. J is TRBJ1-2 and V is TRBV15; D gene unclear. V was pared by 3 bases and J by 7 bases, with 9 bases between. This CDR3 spans 12 amino acids. Germline CDR1 LNHNV, CDR2 YYDKDF (reference sequence).

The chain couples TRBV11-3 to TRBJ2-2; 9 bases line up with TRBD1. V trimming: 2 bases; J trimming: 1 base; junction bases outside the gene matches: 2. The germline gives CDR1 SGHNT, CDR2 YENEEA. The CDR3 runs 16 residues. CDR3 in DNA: TGTGCCAGCAGCTTAACGGGACAGGGGAACACCGGGGAGCTGTTTTTT. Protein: CASSLTGQGNTGELFF.

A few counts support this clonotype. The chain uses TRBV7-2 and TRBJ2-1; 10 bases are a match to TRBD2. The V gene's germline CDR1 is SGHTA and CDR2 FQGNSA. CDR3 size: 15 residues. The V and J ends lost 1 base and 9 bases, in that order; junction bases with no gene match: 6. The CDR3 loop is CASSLELAGLGEQFF. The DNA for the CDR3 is TGTGCCAGCAGCTTAGAACTAGCGGGACTCGGTGAGCAGTTCTTC.

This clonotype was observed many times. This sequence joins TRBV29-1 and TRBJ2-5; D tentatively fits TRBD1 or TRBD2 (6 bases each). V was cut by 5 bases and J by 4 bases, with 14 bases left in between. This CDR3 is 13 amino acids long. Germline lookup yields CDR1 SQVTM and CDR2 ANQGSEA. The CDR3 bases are TGCAGCGTTCTACCAGGAGGGGGAGAGACCCAGTACTTC. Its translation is CSVLPGGGETQYF.